This is a list of T cell receptor beta chains from one sample in a study of T-cell memory formation after mild COVID-19. TCRdb passed the 5' RACE reads through MiXCR, listing each CDR3 protein once. The sample records roughly 480,000 distinct CDR3 sequences, more than 20% being singletons. Sequencing input: PBMCs or a T cell subset sorted from them (not recorded which). These receptors all stem from an adult woman who had mild COVID-19 (a few samples of this study predate the infection). Cell type and time point are not known. The CDR3 runs from the conserved cysteine through the conserved F or W. D genes are given only for firm matches. Rows may omit the clone size; those that give it use once, few, many or a size class.

d_call,j_call,clone_size,v_call,cdr3_aa,cdr3_nt
-,TRBJ2-3,few,TRBV7-2,CASSLSPLAWADTQYF,TGTGCCAGCAGCTTATCCCCCCTAGCCTGGGCAGATACGCAGTATTTT
TRBD2,TRBJ2-2,-,TRBV7-6,CASSLGLANTGELFF,TGTGCCAGCAGCTTGGGACTAGCGAACACCGGGGAGCTGTTTTTT
-,TRBJ1-1,-,TRBV5-1,CASSWRGRLDTEAFF,TGCGCCAGCAGCTGGCGGGGGCGCCTCGACACTGAAGCTTTCTTT
TRBD2,TRBJ2-1,-,TRBV19,CASSMVASGTYNEQFF,TGTGCCAGTAGTATGGTGGCTAGCGGGACTTACAATGAGCAGTTCTTC
-,TRBJ2-2,-,TRBV11-2,CASSTVGELFF,TGTGCCAGCAGCACCGTCGGGGAGCTGTTTTTT
TRBD1,TRBJ2-7,-,TRBV10-3,CAISESDRGRSYEQYF,TGTGCCATCAGTGAGTCGGACAGGGGAAGGTCCTACGAGCAGTACTTC
TRBD2,TRBJ2-3,-,TRBV5-6,CASLLAGTDTQYF,TGTGCCAGTCTACTAGCGGGCACAGATACGCAGTATTTT
-,TRBJ2-3,few,TRBV5-1,CASSTRGVSTDTQYF,TGCGCCAGCAGCACCCGTGGAGTTAGCACAGATACGCAGTATTTT
-,TRBJ2-5,-,TRBV9,CASSVGRDTPGKTQYF,TGTGCCAGCAGCGTAGGCCGGGACACCCCGGGAAAGACCCAGTACTTC
-,TRBJ2-7,-,TRBV7-6,CASSLAQSPAYEQYF,TGTGCCAGCAGCCTCGCCCAGTCTCCCGCCTACGAGCAGTACTTC
-,TRBJ2-3,-,TRBV15,CATSRDRLASTDTQYF,TGTGCCACCAGCAGAGATAGGTTGGCTAGCACAGATACGCAGTATTTT
TRBD1,TRBJ1-1,-,TRBV9,CASSVATGDTEAFF,TGTGCCAGCAGCGTAGCCACAGGGGATACTGAAGCTTTCTTT
-,TRBJ1-4,-,TRBV9,CASSPPGTNEKLFF,TGTGCCAGCAGCCCTCCCGGGACTAATGAAAAACTGTTTTTT
-,TRBJ2-2,-,TRBV2,CASSEVDTGELFF,TGTGCCAGCAGTGAAGTGGACACCGGGGAGCTGTTTTTT
-,TRBJ2-3,few,TRBV25-1,CASSEQSTDTQYF,TGTGCCAGCAGTGAACAATCCACAGATACGCAGTATTTT
-,TRBJ1-2,-,TRBV6-2/TRBV6-3,CASSFGRGYTF,TGTGCCAGCAGTTTTGGCCGTGGCTACACCTTC
TRBD2,TRBJ2-1,few,TRBV18,CASSPPLGTSGSMNEQFF,TGTGCCAGCTCACCGCCACTAGGGACTAGCGGGAGTATGAATGAGCAGTTCTTC
TRBD1,TRBJ2-7,few,TRBV6-5,CASSYSGPGQGRQYF,TGTGCCAGCAGTTACTCCGGGCCGGGACAGGGCAGGCAGTACTTC
-,TRBJ1-5,many,TRBV5-1,CASSLTPGNQPQHF,TGCGCCAGCAGCTTGACCCCAGGGAATCAGCCCCAGCATTTT
-,TRBJ2-3,-,TRBV3-1,CASSQGVTSPGTDTQYF,TGTGCCAGCAGCCAAGGTGTCACTAGTCCAGGCACAGATACGCAGTATTTT
TRBD1,TRBJ2-7,-,TRBV27,CASSTPLGQVSYEQYF,TGTGCCAGCAGTACTCCTCTGGGACAGGTCTCCTACGAGCAGTACTTC
-,TRBJ1-1,-,TRBV20-1,CSAKGREGLETEAFF,TGCAGTGCTAAGGGACGGGAGGGTTTGGAAACTGAAGCTTTCTTT
-,TRBJ2-2,many,TRBV5-1,CASSSRGQGRNTGELFF,TGCGCCAGCAGCTCGCGGGGGCAGGGCAGGAACACCGGGGAGCTGTTTTTT
TRBD1,TRBJ2-7,-,TRBV18,CASSPRPSTGGLYEQYF,TGTGCCAGCTCACCACGTCCTTCGACAGGGGGCCTCTACGAGCAGTACTTC
TRBD2,TRBJ2-1,few,TRBV15,CATGGRIYNEQFF,TGTGCCACGGGCGGGAGGATTTACAATGAGCAGTTCTTC
-,TRBJ2-7,few,TRBV2,CASRVQEVSYEQYF,TGTGCCAGCAGAGTCCAGGAAGTAAGCTACGAGCAGTACTTC
-,TRBJ1-5,-,TRBV6-2/TRBV6-3,CASSYSGGVQPQHF,TGTGCCAGCAGTTACTCGGGGGGGGTCCAGCCCCAGCATTTT
-,TRBJ2-3,few,TRBV7-9,CASSLPIDTQYF,TGTGCCAGCAGCTTACCCATCGATACGCAGTATTTT
TRBD1,TRBJ1-2,few,TRBV7-2,CASSFGTGRGYTF,TGTGCCAGCAGCTTCGGGACAGGGCGGGGCTACACCTTC
-,TRBJ1-1,few,TRBV18,CASSSRTGREGTEAFF,TGTGCCAGCTCAAGTCGGACGGGCAGGGAAGGGACTGAAGCTTTCTTT
-,TRBJ2-7,few,TRBV6-6,CASSYPQEIYEQYF,TGTGCCAGCAGTTACCCACAGGAAATCTACGAGCAGTACTTC
TRBD1,TRBJ1-2,-,TRBV19,CASNLPGQGHYGYTF,TGTGCCAGTAATCTACCGGGACAGGGACACTATGGCTACACCTTC
-,TRBJ2-7,many,TRBV4-3,CASSLGTASYEQYF,TGCGCCAGCAGCCTGGGGACGGCCTCCTACGAGCAGTACTTC
-,TRBJ2-2,-,TRBV7-9,CASSPWDGPKTGELFF,TGTGCCAGCAGCCCATGGGACGGACCGAAAACCGGGGAGCTGTTTTTT
TRBD1,TRBJ1-5,few,TRBV12-3/TRBV12-4,CASSWGQGDSNQPQHF,TGTGCCAGCAGTTGGGGACAGGGAGATAGCAATCAGCCCCAGCATTTT
TRBD2,TRBJ2-3,-,TRBV12-3/TRBV12-4,CASSLQRGGDTQYF,TGTGCCAGCAGTTTACAACGGGGGGGAGATACGCAGTATTTT
TRBD1,TRBJ2-7,-,TRBV29-1,CSVGQGRTYEQYF,TGCAGCGTTGGACAGGGGCGGACCTACGAGCAGTACTTC
-,TRBJ2-1,-,TRBV5-1,CASSLIPTIYNEQFF,TGCGCCAGCAGCTTGATACCGACCATATACAATGAGCAGTTCTTC
TRBD1,TRBJ2-5,-,TRBV24-1,CATSDTNRGPGETQYF,TGTGCCACCAGTGATACTAACAGGGGGCCTGGGGAGACCCAGTACTTC
-,TRBJ1-3,-,TRBV6-1,CASSPMTPGSSGNTIYF,TGTGCCAGCAGCCCAATGACCCCCGGCAGCTCTGGAAACACCATATATTTT
-,TRBJ1-2,-,TRBV7-2,CASSFGPDRNYGYTF,TGTGCCAGCAGCTTTGGTCCCGACAGAAACTATGGCTACACCTTC
TRBD2,TRBJ2-2,-,TRBV27,CASSQGLAGGESGELFF,TGTGCCAGCAGTCAAGGACTAGCGGGAGGTGAAAGCGGGGAGCTGTTTTTT
TRBD1,TRBJ2-1,few,TRBV4-1,CASSPSAGGTGVNEQFF,TGCGCCAGCAGCCCAAGTGCCGGGGGGACAGGGGTCAATGAGCAGTTCTTC
-,TRBJ2-7,many,TRBV24-1,CATSEGGIPYEQYF,TGTGCCACCAGTGAAGGGGGGATCCCCTACGAGCAGTACTTC
-,TRBJ1-2,few,TRBV11-2,CASSLEGSPNYGYTF,TGTGCCAGCAGCTTAGAAGGGAGTCCGAACTATGGCTACACCTTC
-,TRBJ2-3,few,TRBV2,CASKVDLGSDTQYF,TGTGCCAGCAAAGTAGATCTAGGTTCAGATACGCAGTATTTT
TRBD2,TRBJ2-5,-,TRBV5-4,CASSFTSGRGKETQYF,TGTGCCAGCAGCTTCACTAGCGGGAGAGGGAAAGAGACCCAGTACTTC
-,TRBJ2-1,-,TRBV24-1,CATSVGLYNEQFF,TGTGCCACCAGTGTGGGGTTATACAATGAGCAGTTCTTC
-,TRBJ1-6,few,TRBV6-2/TRBV6-3,CASSYSGGTSPLHF,TGTGCCAGCAGTTACTCGGGGGGGACTTCACCCCTCCACTTT
TRBD2,TRBJ2-3,-,TRBV10-3,CAISDPPGLAGRDTQYF,TGTGCCATCAGTGATCCACCGGGACTAGCGGGGAGAGATACGCAGTATTTT
TRBD1,TRBJ2-1,-,TRBV20-1,CSARRQGNEQFF,TGCAGTGCTAGGAGACAGGGGAATGAGCAGTTCTTC
TRBD1,TRBJ2-7,few,TRBV29-1,CSVEFGDRTYEQYF,TGCAGCGTTGAATTTGGGGACAGGACCTACGAGCAGTACTTC
TRBD2,TRBJ2-3,few,TRBV11-1,CASSPASGLSTDTQYF,TGTGCCAGCAGCCCAGCTAGCGGCCTTAGCACAGATACGCAGTATTTT
-,TRBJ2-2,few,TRBV5-1,CASRLQDTGELFF,TGCGCCAGCAGATTACAAGACACCGGGGAGCTGTTTTTT
TRBD1,TRBJ2-2,-,TRBV30,CAWRTGEWTGELFF,TGTGCCTGGAGGACAGGGGAGTGGACCGGGGAGCTGTTTTTT
-,TRBJ2-7,few,TRBV11-3,CASSLAGAGSYEQYF,TGTGCCAGCAGCTTAGCGGGGGCAGGCTCCTACGAGCAGTACTTC
TRBD1,TRBJ2-7,-,TRBV12-3/TRBV12-4,CASRSAGGWDEQYF,TGTGCCAGCAGGAGCGCAGGGGGTTGGGACGAGCAGTACTTC
TRBD2,TRBJ2-7,few,TRBV7-9,CASSVGMSGISYEQYF,TGTGCCAGCAGCGTCGGAATGAGCGGGATCTCCTACGAGCAGTACTTC
TRBD1,TRBJ1-1,few,TRBV5-1,CASSPLQGDMNTEAFF,TGCGCCAGCAGCCCATTACAGGGGGACATGAACACTGAAGCTTTCTTT